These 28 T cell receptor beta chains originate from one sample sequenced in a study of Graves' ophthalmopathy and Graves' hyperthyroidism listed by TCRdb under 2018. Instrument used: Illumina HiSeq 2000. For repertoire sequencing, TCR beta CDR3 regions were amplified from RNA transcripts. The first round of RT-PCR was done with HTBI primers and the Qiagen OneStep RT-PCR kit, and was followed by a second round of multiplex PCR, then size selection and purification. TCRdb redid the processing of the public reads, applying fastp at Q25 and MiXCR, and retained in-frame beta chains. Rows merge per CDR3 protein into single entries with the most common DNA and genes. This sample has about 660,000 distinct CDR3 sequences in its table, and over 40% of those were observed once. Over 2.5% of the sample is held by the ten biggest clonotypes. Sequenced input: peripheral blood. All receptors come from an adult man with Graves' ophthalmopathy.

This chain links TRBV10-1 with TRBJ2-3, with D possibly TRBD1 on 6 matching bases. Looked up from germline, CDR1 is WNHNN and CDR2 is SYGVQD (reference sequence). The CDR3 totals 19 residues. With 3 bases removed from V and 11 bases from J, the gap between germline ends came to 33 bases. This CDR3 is CASSDVGARSNEQDIGQYF. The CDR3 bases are TGCGCCAGCAGTGACGTGGGGGCCAGGTCGAACGAGCAGGACATCGGGCAGTATTTT.

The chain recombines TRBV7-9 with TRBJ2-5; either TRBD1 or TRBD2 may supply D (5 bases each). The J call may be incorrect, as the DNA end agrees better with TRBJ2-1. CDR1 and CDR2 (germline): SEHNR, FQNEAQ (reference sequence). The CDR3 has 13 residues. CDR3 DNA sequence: TGTGCCAGTAGAACCGGGACCTCCTTGGAGCAGTTCTTC. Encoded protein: CASRTGTSLEQFF.

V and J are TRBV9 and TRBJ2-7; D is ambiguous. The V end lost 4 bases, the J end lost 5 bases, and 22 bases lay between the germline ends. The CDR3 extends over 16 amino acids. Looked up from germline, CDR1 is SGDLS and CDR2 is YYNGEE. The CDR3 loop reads CASSPRSRSYMHEQYF. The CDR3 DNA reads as TGTGCCAGCAGCCCGAGGTCCAGGTCCTATATGCACGAGCAGTACTTC.

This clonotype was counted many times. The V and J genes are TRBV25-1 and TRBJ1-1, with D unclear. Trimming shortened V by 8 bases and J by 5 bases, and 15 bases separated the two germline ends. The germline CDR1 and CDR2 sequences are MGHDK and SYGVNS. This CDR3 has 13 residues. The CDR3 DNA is TGTGCCAGCGACCACGGAGGCGGGACTGAAGCTTTCTTT. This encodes CASDHGGGTEAFF.

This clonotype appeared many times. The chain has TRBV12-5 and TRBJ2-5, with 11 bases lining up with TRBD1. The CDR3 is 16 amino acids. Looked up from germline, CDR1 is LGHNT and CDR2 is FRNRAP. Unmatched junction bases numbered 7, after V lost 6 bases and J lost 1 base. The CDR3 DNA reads TGTGCTAGTGGACACTACGGGACAGGGGGCCAAGAGACCCAGTACTTC. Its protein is CASGHYGTGGQETQYF.

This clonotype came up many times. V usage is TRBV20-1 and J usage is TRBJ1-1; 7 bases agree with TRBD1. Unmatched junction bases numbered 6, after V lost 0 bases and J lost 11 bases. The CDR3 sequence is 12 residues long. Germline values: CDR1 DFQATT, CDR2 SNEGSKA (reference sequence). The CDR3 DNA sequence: TGCAGTGCTAGAGAACCAGGGGGTATCGCTTTCTTT. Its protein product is CSAREPGGIAFF.

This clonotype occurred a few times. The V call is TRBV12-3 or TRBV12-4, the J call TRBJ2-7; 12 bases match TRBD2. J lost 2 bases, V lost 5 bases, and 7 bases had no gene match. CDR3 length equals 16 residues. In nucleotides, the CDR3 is TGTGCCAGCAGTATTACTAGCGGGGGGATACCCTACGAGCAGTACTTC. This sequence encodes CASSITSGGIPYEQYF.

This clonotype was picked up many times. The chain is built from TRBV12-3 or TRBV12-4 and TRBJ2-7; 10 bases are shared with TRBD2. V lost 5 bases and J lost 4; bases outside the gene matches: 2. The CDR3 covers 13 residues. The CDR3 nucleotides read TGTGCCAGCAGTACTAGCGGGATGTACGAGCAGTACTTC. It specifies CASSTSGMYEQYF.

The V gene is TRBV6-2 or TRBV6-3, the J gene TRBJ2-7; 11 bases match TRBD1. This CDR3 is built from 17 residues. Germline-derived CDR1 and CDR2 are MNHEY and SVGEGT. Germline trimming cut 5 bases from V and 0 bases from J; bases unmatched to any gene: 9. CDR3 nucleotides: TGTGCCAGCAGTAGGACAGGGGGCTTTAGGAGCTCCTACGAGCAGTACTTC. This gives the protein CASSRTGGFRSSYEQYF.

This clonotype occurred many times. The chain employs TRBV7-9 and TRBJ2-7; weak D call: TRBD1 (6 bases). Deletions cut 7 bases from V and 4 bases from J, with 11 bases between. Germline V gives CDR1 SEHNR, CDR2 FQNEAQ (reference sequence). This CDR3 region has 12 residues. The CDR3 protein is CASTGERYEQYF. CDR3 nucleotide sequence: TGTGCCAGCACAGGGGAAAGGTACGAGCAGTACTTC.

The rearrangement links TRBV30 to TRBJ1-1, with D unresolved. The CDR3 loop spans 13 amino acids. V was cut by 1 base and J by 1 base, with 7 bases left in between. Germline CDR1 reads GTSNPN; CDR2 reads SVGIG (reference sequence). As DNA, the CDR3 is TGTGCCTGGAGTGCTCATGGGAACACTGAAGCTTTCTTT. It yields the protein CAWSAHGNTEAFF. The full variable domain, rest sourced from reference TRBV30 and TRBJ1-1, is SQTIHQWPATLVQPVGSPLSLECTVEGTSNPNLYWYRQAAGRGLQLLFYSVGIGQISSEVPQNLSASRPQDRQFILSSKKLLLSDSGFYLCAWSAHGNTEAFFGQGTRLTVV.

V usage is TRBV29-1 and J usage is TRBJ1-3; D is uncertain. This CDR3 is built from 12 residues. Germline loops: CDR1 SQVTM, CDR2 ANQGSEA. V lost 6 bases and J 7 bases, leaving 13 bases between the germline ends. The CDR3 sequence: CSVPDVANTIYF. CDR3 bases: TGCAGCGTCCCGGACGTTGCGAACACCATATATTTT.

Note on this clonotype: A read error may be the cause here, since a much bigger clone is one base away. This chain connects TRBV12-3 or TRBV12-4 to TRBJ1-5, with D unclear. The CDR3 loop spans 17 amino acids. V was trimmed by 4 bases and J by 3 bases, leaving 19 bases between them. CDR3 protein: CASSYSGETQNNQPQHF. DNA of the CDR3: TGTGCCAGCAGTTACTCGGGAGAGACACAAAACAATCAGCCCCAGCATTTT.

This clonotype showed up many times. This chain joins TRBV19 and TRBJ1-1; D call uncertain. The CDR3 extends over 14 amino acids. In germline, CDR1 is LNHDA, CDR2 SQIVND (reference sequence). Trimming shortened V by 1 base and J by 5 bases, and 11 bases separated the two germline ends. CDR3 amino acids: CASSIGPEGTEAFF. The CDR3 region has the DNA TGTGCCAGTAGTATAGGTCCGGAAGGGACTGAAGCTTTCTTT. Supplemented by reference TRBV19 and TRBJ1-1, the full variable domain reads DGGITQSPKYLFRKEGQNVTLSCEQNLNHDAMYWYRQDPGQGLRLIYYSQIVNDFQKGDIAEGYSVSREKKESFPLTVTSAQKNPTAFYLCASSIGPEGTEAFFGQGTRLTVV.

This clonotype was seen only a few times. This CDR3 reads CASSQAAGDGYTF. DNA of the CDR3: TGTGCCAGCAGCCAAGCGGCAGGGGATGGCTACACCTTC. This rearrangement joins TRBV7-3 to TRBJ1-2; tentative D call: TRBD1 (6 bases). This CDR3 has 13 residues. The V gene's germline CDR1 is SGHTA and CDR2 FQGTGA. Trimming left V 5 bases short and J 6 bases short, with 13 bases between.

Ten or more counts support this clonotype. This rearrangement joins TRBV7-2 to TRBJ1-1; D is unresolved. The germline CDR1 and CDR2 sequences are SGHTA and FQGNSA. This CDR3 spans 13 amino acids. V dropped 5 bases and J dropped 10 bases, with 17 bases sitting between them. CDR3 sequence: CASSNGPYRGAFF. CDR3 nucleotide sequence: TGTGCCAGCAGCAACGGACCTTATCGGGGAGCTTTCTTT.

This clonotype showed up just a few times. As DNA, the CDR3 is TGTGCCAGCAGTTGGACGGCAAGGGGGGCTTTCGAGACCCAGTACTTC. It codes for CASSWTARGAFETQYF. The gene calls are TRBV12-3 or TRBV12-4 and TRBJ2-5, with D perhaps given as TRBD1 or TRBD2 (6 bases each). Trimming stripped 4 bases from V and 5 bases from J, with 20 bases between. The CDR3 is made up of 16 amino acids.

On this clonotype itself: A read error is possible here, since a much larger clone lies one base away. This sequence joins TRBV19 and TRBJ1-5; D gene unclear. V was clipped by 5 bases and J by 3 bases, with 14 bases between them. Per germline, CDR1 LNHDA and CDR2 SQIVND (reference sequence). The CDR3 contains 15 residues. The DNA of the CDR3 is TGTGCCAGTAGTTGGGATCAGTGGGCCAATCAGCCCCAGCATTTT. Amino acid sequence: CASSWDQWANQPQHF.

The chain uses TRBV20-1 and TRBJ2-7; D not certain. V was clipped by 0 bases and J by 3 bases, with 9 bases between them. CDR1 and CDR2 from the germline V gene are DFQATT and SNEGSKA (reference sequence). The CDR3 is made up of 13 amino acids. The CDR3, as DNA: TGCAGTGCTAGAGATGACCTTTTCTACGAGCAGTACTTC. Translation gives CSARDDLFYEQYF.

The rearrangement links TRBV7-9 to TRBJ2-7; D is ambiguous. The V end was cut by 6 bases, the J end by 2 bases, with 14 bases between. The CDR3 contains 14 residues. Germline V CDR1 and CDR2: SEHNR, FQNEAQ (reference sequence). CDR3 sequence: CASSPTPRTYEQYV. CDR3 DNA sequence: TGTGCCAGCAGTCCTACGCCCAGGACCTACGAGCAGTACGTC.

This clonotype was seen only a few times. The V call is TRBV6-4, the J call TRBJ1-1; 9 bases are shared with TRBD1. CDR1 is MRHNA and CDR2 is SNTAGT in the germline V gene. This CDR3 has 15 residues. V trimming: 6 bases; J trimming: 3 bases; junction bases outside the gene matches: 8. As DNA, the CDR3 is TGTGCCAGCAGGCTACAGGGGGCAGGGGACACTGAAGCTTTCTTT. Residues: CASRLQGAGDTEAFF.

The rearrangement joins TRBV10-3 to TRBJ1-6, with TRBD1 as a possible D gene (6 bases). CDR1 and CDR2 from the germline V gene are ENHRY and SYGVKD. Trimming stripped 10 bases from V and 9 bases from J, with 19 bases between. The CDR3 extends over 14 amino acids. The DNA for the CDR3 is TGTGCCAGCACAACCCGGGCAGGGGTTTCACCCCTCCACTTT. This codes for CASTTRAGVSPLHF.

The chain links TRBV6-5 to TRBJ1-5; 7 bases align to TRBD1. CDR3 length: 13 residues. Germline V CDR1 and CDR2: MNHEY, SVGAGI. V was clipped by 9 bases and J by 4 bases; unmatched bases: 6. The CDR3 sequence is CASVDRQNQPQHF. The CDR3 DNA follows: TGTGCCAGTGTGGACAGGCAAAATCAGCCCCAGCATTTT.

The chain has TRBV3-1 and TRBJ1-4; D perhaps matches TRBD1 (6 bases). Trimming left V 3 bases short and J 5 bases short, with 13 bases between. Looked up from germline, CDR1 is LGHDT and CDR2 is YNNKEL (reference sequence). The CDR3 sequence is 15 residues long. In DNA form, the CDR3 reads TGTGCCAGCAGCCACGTGGACAGATACAATGAAAAACTGTTTTTT. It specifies CASSHVDRYNEKLFF.

This chain's CDR3 is CATSRDQAGGLGQPQHF. As DNA, the CDR3 is TGTGCCACCAGCAGAGATCAAGCGGGGGGCCTTGGTCAGCCCCAGCATTTT. The chain carries TRBV15 and TRBJ1-5; D is perhaps TRBD1 (6 bases). The CDR3 totals 17 residues. Trimming stripped 0 bases from V and 6 bases from J, with 18 bases between. CDR1 LNHNV and CDR2 YYDKDF come from the germline V gene (reference sequence).

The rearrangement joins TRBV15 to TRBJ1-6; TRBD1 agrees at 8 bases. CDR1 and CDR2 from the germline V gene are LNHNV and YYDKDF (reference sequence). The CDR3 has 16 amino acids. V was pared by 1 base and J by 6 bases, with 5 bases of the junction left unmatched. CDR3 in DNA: TGTGCCACCAGCAGAGCGTCAGGGGGCCCTAATTCACCCCTCCACTTT. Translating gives CATSRASGGPNSPLHF.

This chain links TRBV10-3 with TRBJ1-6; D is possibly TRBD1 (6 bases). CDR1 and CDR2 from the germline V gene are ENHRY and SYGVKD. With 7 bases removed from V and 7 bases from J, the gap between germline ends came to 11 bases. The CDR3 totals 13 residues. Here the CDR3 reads CAITPGANSPLHF. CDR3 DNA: TGTGCCATCACCCCGGGGGCAAATTCACCCCTCCACTTT.

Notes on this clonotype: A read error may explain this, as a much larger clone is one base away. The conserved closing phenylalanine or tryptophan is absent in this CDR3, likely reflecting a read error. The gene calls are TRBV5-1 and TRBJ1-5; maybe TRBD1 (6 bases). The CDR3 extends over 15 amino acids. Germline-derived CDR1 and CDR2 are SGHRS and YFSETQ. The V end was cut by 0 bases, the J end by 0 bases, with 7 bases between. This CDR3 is CASSLGDTSNQPQHS. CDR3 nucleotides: TGCGCCAGCAGCTTGGGGGACACTAGCAATCAGCCCCAGCATTCT.